What follows is one TCR beta chain and its context. Trimming cost V 6 bases and J 1 base; bases outside gene matches: 9. Germline V CDR1 and CDR2: SGHVS, FQNEAQ. The CDR3 has 16 residues. The data originate from a study of blood T cells in healthy people across ages. PCR was performed a second time for about 7 to 11 cycles using a sample-barcoded 5' primer and a J-beta primer mix. Samples each returned at least 3 million CDR3-containing paired-end reads. MiXCR, applied by TCRdb to the 5' RACE reads, yields one record per CDR3 protein. The sample shows under 1,100,000 distinct CDR3 sequences, around 25% of them seen only once. The sample was also reused in another study, on T cells of mothers and their children. That report adds: The study obtained over 8.5 million TCR beta CDR3 reads per mother and 3 million to 3.5 million per child.

This clonotype was obtained from a girl aged 2 to 10 in good health. The specimen sequenced was blood. The chain joins TRBV7-8 to TRBJ2-3; 8 bases agree with TRBD2. Here the CDR3 reads CASRPVGGERTDTQYF. The CDR3 region has the DNA TGTGCCAGCAGGCCGGTCGGGGGGGAGCGCACAGATACGCAGTATTTT.